This passage covers 13 T cell receptor beta chains from one sample sequenced in a study of control samples from healthy donors and cancer patients. The protocol was immunoSEQ multiplex PCR, while the TCRdb copy is restricted to in-frame clones and leaves out a portion. The sample carries about 120,000 clones, about nine tenths recorded once. The material sequenced was blood. These receptors all stem from a man aged 35 to 55 in good health.

The chain employs TRBV25-1 and TRBJ2-7; maybe TRBD2 (6 bases). V was pared by 3 bases and J by 3 bases, with 6 bases between. Looked up from germline, CDR1 is MGHDK and CDR2 is SYGVNS. This CDR3 is built from 12 residues. DNA for the CDR3: TGTGCCAGCAGTGAGGGGGGCTACGAGCAGTACTTC. This encodes CASSEGGYEQYF.

The V gene is TRBV30, the J gene TRBJ2-7; D unresolved. CDR3 size: 12 residues. V lost 5 bases, J lost 3 bases, and 11 bases lay in between. Germline V gene lookup returns CDR1 GTSNPN and CDR2 SVGIG (reference sequence). The CDR3 loop is CAWQLDLYEQYF. Written as DNA, the CDR3 is TGTGCCTGGCAGCTGGATCTCTACGAGCAGTACTTC. Variable domain in full (rest from reference TRBV30 and TRBJ2-7): SQTIHQWPATLVQPVGSPLSLECTVEGTSNPNLYWYRQAAGRGLQLLFYSVGIGQISSEVPQNLSASRPQDRQFILSSKKLLLSDSGFYLCAWQLDLYEQYFGPGTRLTVT.

The V and J genes are TRBV12-3 or TRBV12-4 and TRBJ2-1, with 7 bases fitting TRBD2. The CDR3 is 11 amino acids. The trim removed 6 bases at V and 15 bases at J, leaving 8 bases unmatched. This CDR3 is CASRLSGAWFF. In DNA, the CDR3 is TGTGCCAGCAGACTAAGCGGGGCCTGGTTCTTC.

V usage is TRBV30 and J usage is TRBJ1-5; unclear D gene. CDR3 length: 13 amino acids. V was pared by 2 bases and J by 5 bases, with 10 bases between. Germline V CDR1 and CDR2: GTSNPN, SVGIG (reference sequence). The CDR3 region has the DNA TGTGCCTGGAGTAGTCAGGCGGATCAGCCCCAGCATTTT. It codes for CAWSSQADQPQHF.

This chain joins TRBV6-2 or TRBV6-3 and TRBJ1-6; D gene uncertain. The CDR3 runs 16 residues. V dropped 2 bases and J dropped 1 base, with 9 bases sitting between them. The germline gives CDR1 MNHEY, CDR2 SVGEGT. CDR3 region: CASSYLGGSYNSPLHF. The CDR3, as DNA: TGTGCCAGCAGTTACCTGGGTGGGTCCTATAATTCACCCCTCCACTTT.

The count of this clone is one. The chain is built from TRBV5-1 and TRBJ1-1, with 10 bases matching TRBD1. V was clipped by 4 bases and J by 1 base; unmatched bases: 4. Germline V lookup: CDR1 SGHRS, CDR2 YFSETQ. The CDR3 length is 15 residues. The CDR3 region is CASSVRQGANTEAFF. The CDR3 DNA follows: TGCGCCAGCAGCGTGCGACAGGGGGCGAACACTGAAGCTTTCTTT.

V and J are TRBV27 and TRBJ1-5, with 7 bases lining up with TRBD1. The CDR3 is 14 amino acids. V was pared by 6 bases and J by 6 bases, with 8 bases of the junction left unmatched. Germline V gives CDR1 MNHEY, CDR2 SMNVEV (reference sequence). The CDR3 region has the DNA TGTGCCAGCAGGCCAGGGGGTTCAAGTCAGCCCCAGCATTTT. It encodes CASRPGGSSQPQHF.

The chain has TRBV5-1 and TRBJ1-1, with D maybe TRBD1 (6 bases). CDR1 is SGHRS and CDR2 is YFSETQ in the germline V gene. V gave up 3 bases and J gave up 5 bases, with 11 bases separating them. The CDR3 runs 13 residues. The CDR3 loop is CASSYETGTEAFF. The CDR3 DNA is TGCGCCAGCAGCTACGAGACAGGTACTGAAGCTTTCTTT.

The CDR3 region has the DNA TGTGCCACCACGGGACTAGCGGGGGGTATAGATACGCAGTATTTT. This translates into CATTGLAGGIDTQYF. This chain connects TRBV19 to TRBJ2-3; 15 bases align to TRBD2. The J segment lost 5 bases and the V segment lost 10 bases, leaving 7 bases of the junction unmatched. This CDR3 has 15 residues. Germline V gene data show CDR1 as LNHDA and CDR2 as SQIVND (reference sequence).

This clone was seen a single time. V and J are TRBV5-8 and TRBJ1-6; weak D call: TRBD1 (5 bases). Germline CDR1 SGHTS, CDR2 YDEGEE. The CDR3 loop spans 17 amino acids. V dropped 0 bases and J dropped 0 bases, with 10 bases sitting between them. The CDR3 DNA is TGTGCCAGCAGCTTGGGGGGGTCAGCCTCCTATAATTCACCCCTCCACTTT. It encodes CASSLGGSASYNSPLHF. The whole variable domain, remainder taken from reference TRBV5-8 and TRBJ1-6, is EAGVTQSPTHLIKTRGQQATLRCSPISGHTSVYWYQQALGLGLQFLLWYDEGEERNRGNFPPRFSGRQFPNYSSELNVNALELEDSALYLCASSLGGSASYNSPLHFGNGTRLTVT.

In DNA form, the CDR3 reads TGTGCCAGCAGCGCCAAGAATGGGGGGTGGACTGAAGCTTTCTTT. This sequence encodes CASSAKNGGWTEAFF. The chain combines TRBV9 with TRBJ1-1; possible D gene TRBD1, 5 bases. Germline-derived CDR1 and CDR2 are SGDLS and YYNGEE. The length of the CDR3 is 15 residues. V shed 3 bases and J shed 5 bases, with 17 bases lying between them.

The gene calls are TRBV19 and TRBJ2-5; D gene unclear. CDR1 and CDR2 (germline): LNHDA, SQIVND (reference sequence). V lost 5 bases, J lost 2 bases, and 15 bases lay in between. This CDR3 is built from 15 residues. The CDR3 DNA follows: TGTGCCAGTAGTTCCGACCCATGGCGGCAAGAGACCCAGTACTTC. It translates to CASSSDPWRQETQYF.

CDR3 sequence reads: CASSTQGAVVTDTQYF. The CDR3 nucleotides read TGTGCCAGCAGTACACAGGGGGCGGTCGTCACAGATACGCAGTATTTT. The chain uses TRBV11-2 and TRBJ2-3; 9 bases match TRBD1. The CDR3 has 16 residues. Germline V gene data show CDR1 as SGHAT and CDR2 as FQNNGV. The junction had 9 bases not matched to a gene; V was cut back by 6 bases and J by 2 bases.